A single sample is the source of the 18 T cell receptor beta chains below, sequenced in a study of cytomegalovirus exposure and HLA in healthy donors. 60 Vbeta and 13 Jbeta primers were used in PCR. TCRdb's table, derived via immunoSEQ multiplex PCR, lists solely in-frame clones and lacks some. This sample has about 170,000 clones; 70% to 90% occur once, and the top ten carry roughly 2.2%. Sequencing was done on a sample of PBMCs. These receptors were collected from a man aged 18 to 30 in good health and CMV-seropositive.

This clone came up a few times. The chain combines TRBV7-3 with TRBJ2-7; TRBD1 aligns across 11 bases. The CDR3 is 14 amino acids. V lost 5 bases to trimming and J lost 4 bases; unmatched junction nucleotides: 4. CDR1 is SGHTA and CDR2 is FQGTGA in the germline V gene. The CDR3 reads CASSEGTGGYEQYF. CDR3 sequence (DNA): TGTGCCAGCAGCGAAGGGACAGGGGGTTACGAGCAGTACTTC.

This clone was recorded a few times. J is TRBJ1-1 and V is TRBV7-3, with 7 bases lining up with TRBD1. CDR3 length: 13 amino acids. V gave up 5 bases and J gave up 8 bases; unmatched junction bases: 8. Germline V gene lookup returns CDR1 SGHTA and CDR2 FQGTGA. The CDR3 spells CASSRDSIDEAFF. CDR3 nucleotide sequence: TGTGCCAGCAGCCGGGACAGCATTGACGAAGCTTTCTTT.

The gene calls are TRBV11-2 and TRBJ2-7; 8 positions match TRBD1. Germline CDR1 reads SGHAT; CDR2 reads FQNNGV. The CDR3 is 13 amino acids. V was clipped by 8 bases and J by 5 bases; unmatched bases: 8. The chain's CDR3 is CASWDRKWHEQYF. The CDR3 DNA follows: TGTGCCAGCTGGGACAGGAAATGGCACGAGCAGTACTTC. Variable domain in full (rest from reference TRBV11-2 and TRBJ2-7): EAGVAQSPRYKIIEKRQSVAFWCNPISGHATLYWYQQILGQGPKLLIQFQNNGVVDDSQLPKDRFSAERLKGVDSTLKIQPAKLEDSAVYLCASWDRKWHEQYFGPGTRLTVT.

CDR3 amino acids: CAISGGQALYGYTF. CDR3 nucleotides: TGTGCCATCAGTGGGGGACAGGCCCTTTATGGCTACACCTTC. The rearrangement joins TRBV10-3 to TRBJ1-2, with TRBD1 identical over 8 bases. Germline V CDR1 and CDR2: ENHRY, SYGVKD. Trimming removed 4 bases from V and 5 bases from J; junction bases left unmatched: 6. This CDR3 region has 14 residues.

J is TRBJ1-3 and V is TRBV15; tentative D call: TRBD1 (5 bases). CDR3 length: 18 amino acids. Germline V gene lookup returns CDR1 LNHNV and CDR2 YYDKDF (reference sequence). Trimming shortened V by 1 base and J by 4 bases, and 20 bases separated the two germline ends. CDR3 in DNA: TGTGCCACCAGCAGAGTTCTCGACGGGGGAGATCGGGGAAACACCATATATTTT. It is translated as CATSRVLDGGDRGNTIYF.

V is TRBV19 and J is TRBJ1-4; D unclear. The CDR3 loop spans 15 amino acids. Germline assignment: CDR1 LNHDA and CDR2 SQIVND (reference sequence). V was pared by 2 bases and J by 7 bases, with 14 bases between. The CDR3 region has the DNA TGTGCCAGTAGTATACGGCGGGGTCCTGGTGAAAAACTGTTTTTT. Translation gives CASSIRRGPGEKLFF.

This clone has just one count. The gene calls are TRBV5-6 and TRBJ2-5; D gene ambiguous. The DNA end is a closer match to TRBJ2-7, so the J assignment may be wrong. CDR1 SGHDT and CDR2 YYEEEE come from the germline V gene. The CDR3 spans 13 residues. CDR3 region: CASSLPYSYEQYF. CDR3 nucleotide sequence: TGTGCCAGCAGCTTGCCCTACTCCTACGAGCAGTACTTC.

The chain employs TRBV6-6 and TRBJ2-7; a possible D gene is TRBD1 (7 bases). Trimming removed 6 bases at V and 3 bases at J, with 18 bases between. From germline, CDR1 is MNHNY and CDR2 SVGAGI (reference sequence). This CDR3 spans 15 amino acids. The CDR3 protein is CASSDPAGQFYEQYF. DNA for the CDR3: TGTGCCAGCAGCGATCCGGCGGGACAGTTCTACGAGCAGTACTTC.

This clone was detected once. V usage is TRBV1 and J usage is TRBJ2-4; the DNA was not compared with TRBD2, the D call given in the table. TRBV1 is shown as a pseudogene. The CDR3 runs 17 residues. CDR3 nucleotide sequence: TGCACCAGCAGCCGGGGGGGAGGGGGAATAGCCAAAAACAGTCAGTACTTC. Translated, it gives CTSSRGGGGIAKNSQYF.

This clone is a singleton in its sample. V is TRBV6-5 and J is TRBJ2-5; possible D gene TRBD2, 6 bases. Germline loops: CDR1 MNHEY, CDR2 SVGAGI. Trimming left V 10 bases short and J 2 bases short, with 11 bases between. The CDR3 length is 12 residues. The chain's CDR3 is CATGEAQETQYF. CDR3 DNA sequence: TGTGCCACCGGGGAGGCACAAGAGACCCAGTACTTC.

This chain connects TRBV27 to TRBJ1-1; a weak D match, TRBD1 (6 bases). Between the trimmed V and J ends, which lost 7 bases and 5 bases, there was a span of 8 bases. The CDR3 is 11 amino acids. Looked up from germline, CDR1 is MNHEY and CDR2 is SMNVEV (reference sequence). The CDR3, as DNA: TGTGCCAGCAAAGGGGGTACTGAAGCTTTCTTT. Protein: CASKGGTEAFF.

V is TRBV5-4 and J is TRBJ2-1, with 9 bases matching TRBD2. The CDR3 has 15 residues. V lost 7 bases and J lost 5; bases outside the gene matches: 10. Germline loops: CDR1 SGHNT, CDR2 YYREEE (reference sequence). CDR3 loop: CASRRGGGAHNEQFF. As DNA, the CDR3 is TGTGCCAGCCGAAGAGGCGGGGGGGCCCACAATGAGCAGTTCTTC.

This rearrangement joins TRBV9 to TRBJ1-1; a possible D gene is TRBD1 (6 bases). CDR3 size: 15 residues. V lost 4 bases and J lost 0, with 13 bases in between. Germline V gives CDR1 SGDLS, CDR2 YYNGEE. The CDR3 DNA is TGTGCCAGCAGCACCGACAGGTCTATGAACACTGAAGCTTTCTTT. Translation: CASSTDRSMNTEAFF.

The chain has TRBV2 and TRBJ1-6; 9 bases align to TRBD1. J was trimmed by 9 bases and V by 9 bases; bases with no gene match: 12. Germline CDR1 reads SNHLY; CDR2 reads FYNNEI. This CDR3 is 15 amino acids long. CDR3 DNA sequence: TGTGCCAGTGAGGGGGACAGGGCCCTCGGTTCACCCCTCCACTTT. It yields the protein CASEGDRALGSPLHF.

The chain combines TRBV5-4 with TRBJ1-4; D perhaps matches TRBD1 (5 bases). Germline values: CDR1 SGHNT, CDR2 YYREEE (reference sequence). With 5 bases removed from V and 0 bases from J, the gap between germline ends came to 11 bases. The CDR3 extends over 15 amino acids. CDR3 coding DNA: TGTGCCAGCAGTCGTGACAGTGCAACTAATGAAAAACTGTTTTTT. Its protein product is CASSRDSATNEKLFF. Combining the CDR3 with reference TRBV5-4 and TRBJ1-4 gives the whole variable domain ETGVTQSPTHLIKTRGQQVTLRCSSQSGHNTVSWYQQALGQGPQFIFQYYREEENGRGNFPPRFSGLQFPNYSSELNVNALELDDSALYLCASSRDSATNEKLFFGSGTQLSVL.

CDR3: CASSLRLETQYF. The CDR3 DNA sequence: TGTGCCAGCAGCTTACGACTAGAGACCCAGTACTTC. The chain employs TRBV11-2 and TRBJ2-5; no clear D gene. With 2 bases removed from V and 4 bases from J, the gap between germline ends came to 5 bases. This CDR3 is 12 amino acids long. CDR1 is SGHAT, CDR2 FQNNGV, per germline.

This clone was seen only a few times. CDR3: CASRTDSAHYEQYF. The DNA for the CDR3 is TGTGCCAGCAGGACGGACAGCGCTCACTACGAGCAGTACTTC. V gene TRBV6-5 combines with J gene TRBJ2-7, with D possibly being TRBD1 (6 bases). V was trimmed by 6 bases and J by 3 bases, leaving 15 bases between them. The CDR3 totals 14 residues. Germline-derived CDR1 and CDR2 are MNHEY and SVGAGI.

The rearrangement links TRBV5-5 to TRBJ2-4; 7 bases line up with TRBD1. The CDR3 loop spans 15 amino acids. V trimming: 0 bases; J trimming: 12 bases; junction bases outside the gene matches: 12. Germline CDR1 and CDR2: SGHKS and YYEKEE (reference sequence). The CDR3 loop is CASSLEGRLGDSQYF. The CDR3 region has the DNA TGTGCCAGCAGCTTGGAAGGCCGGCTAGGGGACAGTCAGTACTTC.